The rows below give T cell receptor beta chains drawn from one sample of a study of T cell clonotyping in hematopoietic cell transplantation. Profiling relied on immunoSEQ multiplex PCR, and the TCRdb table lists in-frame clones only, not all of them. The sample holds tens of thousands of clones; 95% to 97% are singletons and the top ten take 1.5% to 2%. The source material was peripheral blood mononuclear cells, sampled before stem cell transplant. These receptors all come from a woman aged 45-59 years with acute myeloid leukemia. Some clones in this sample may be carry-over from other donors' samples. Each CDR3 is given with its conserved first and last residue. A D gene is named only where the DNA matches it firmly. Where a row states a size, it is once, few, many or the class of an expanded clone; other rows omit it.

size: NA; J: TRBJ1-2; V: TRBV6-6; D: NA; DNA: TGTGCCAGCAGTTGGGACTATGGCTACACCTTC; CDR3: CASSWDYGYTF
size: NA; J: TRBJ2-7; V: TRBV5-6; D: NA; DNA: TGTGCCAGCAGCTTGGCGTCAGGTCTTCCCTACGAGCAGTACTTC; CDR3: CASSLASGLPYEQYF
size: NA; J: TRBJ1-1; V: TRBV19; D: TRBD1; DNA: TGTGCCAGTAGTAAGGGACAGGTGCATTACGTTAACACTGAAGCTTTCTTT; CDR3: CASSKGQVHYVNTEAFF
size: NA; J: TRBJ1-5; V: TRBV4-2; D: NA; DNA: TGTGCCAGCAGCCAAGACCGGGCGAGCAATCAGCCCCAGCATTTT; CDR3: CASSQDRASNQPQHF
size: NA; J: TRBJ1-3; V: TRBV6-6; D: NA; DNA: TGTGCCAGCAGTCCTAGGACGGGACACTCTGGAAACACCATATATTTT; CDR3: CASSPRTGHSGNTIYF
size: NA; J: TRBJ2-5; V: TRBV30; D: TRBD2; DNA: TGTGCCTGGAGTGTAGGCCCCCGGGGGGCCCAGTACTTC; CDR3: CAWSVGPRGAQYF
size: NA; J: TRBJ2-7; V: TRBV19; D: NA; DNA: TGTGCCAGTAGTTCCCTCGGGGGGCCCTACGAGCAGTACTTC; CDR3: CASSSLGGPYEQYF
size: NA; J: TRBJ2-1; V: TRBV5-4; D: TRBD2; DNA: TGTGCCAGCAGCTTGCCGGGGGGGGAGCAGTTCTTC; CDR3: CASSLPGGEQFF
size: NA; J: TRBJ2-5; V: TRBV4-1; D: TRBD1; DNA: TGCGCCAGCAGGACACAGGGGGCAAAAGAGACCCAGTACTTC; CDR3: CASRTQGAKETQYF
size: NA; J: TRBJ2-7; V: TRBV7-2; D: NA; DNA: TGTGCCAGCAGCTTAGAAGGGGGTACGAGGCACGAGCAGTACTTC; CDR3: CASSLEGGTRHEQYF
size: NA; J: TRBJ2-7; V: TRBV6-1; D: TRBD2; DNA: TGTGCCAGCATCGGACTAGCGGGAAGATACGAGCAGTACTTC; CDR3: CASIGLAGRYEQYF
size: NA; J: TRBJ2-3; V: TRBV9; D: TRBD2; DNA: TGTGCCAGCAGCGCCACTAGCGGGGGGCTCACAGATACGCAGTATTTT; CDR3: CASSATSGGLTDTQYF
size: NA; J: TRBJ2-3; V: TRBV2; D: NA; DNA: TGTGCCAGAGAACCGAAGGGCACAGATACGCAGTATTTT; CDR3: CAREPKGTDTQYF
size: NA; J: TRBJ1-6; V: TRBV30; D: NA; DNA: TGTGCCTCAAGAAAACAGGGCTCCTATAATTCACCCCTCCACTTT; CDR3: CASRKQGSYNSPLHF
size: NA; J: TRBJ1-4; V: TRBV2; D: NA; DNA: TGTGCCAGCAGTTTCACTCGGACTAATGAAAAACTGTTTTTT; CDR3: CASSFTRTNEKLFF
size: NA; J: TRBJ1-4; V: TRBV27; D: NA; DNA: TGTGCCAGCAGTTTATCGATGAGGAATGAAAAACTGTTTTTT; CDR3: CASSLSMRNEKLFF
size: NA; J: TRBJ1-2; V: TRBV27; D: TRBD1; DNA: TGTGCCAGCAGTTTAGGGGGACAGGGGGCGGGCGGCTACACCTTC; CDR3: CASSLGGQGAGGYTF
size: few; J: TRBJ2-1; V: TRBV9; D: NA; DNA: TGTGCCAGCAGCGTAGTGGGGGGACCCCACGGTGAGCAGTTCTTC; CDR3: CASSVVGGPHGEQFF
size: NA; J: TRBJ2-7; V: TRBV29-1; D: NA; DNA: TGCAGCGTTGTTACTCATACCTACGAGCAGTACTTC; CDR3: CSVVTHTYEQYF
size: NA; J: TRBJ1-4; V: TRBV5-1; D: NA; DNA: TGCGCCAGCAGCCCACTCTCACGGATTAATGAAAAACTGTTTTTT; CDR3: CASSPLSRINEKLFF
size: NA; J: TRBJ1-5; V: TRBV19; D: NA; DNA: TGTGCCAGTAGTATAGGATTCAGGGGCACTAGCAATCAGCCCCAGCATTTT; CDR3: CASSIGFRGTSNQPQHF
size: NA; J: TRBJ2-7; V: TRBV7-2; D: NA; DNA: TGTGCCAGCAGCTTAGCTTGGACGTACGAGCAGTACTTC; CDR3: CASSLAWTYEQYF
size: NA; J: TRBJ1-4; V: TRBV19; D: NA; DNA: TGTGCCAGTAGTGACAATCGGGGAACCGAAAAACTGTTTTTT; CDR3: CASSDNRGTEKLFF
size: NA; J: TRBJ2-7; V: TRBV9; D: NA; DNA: TGTGCCAGCAGCGTATCCTCCGGGGCCTACGAGCAGTACTTC; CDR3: CASSVSSGAYEQYF
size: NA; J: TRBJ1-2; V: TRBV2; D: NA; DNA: TGTGCCAGCAACCTCGGGGCGGATGGCTACACCTTC; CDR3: CASNLGADGYTF
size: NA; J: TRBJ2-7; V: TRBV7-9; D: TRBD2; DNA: TGTGCCAGCAGCTTAGAGCCCAGCGGGGGAATCCACGAGCAGTACTTC; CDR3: CASSLEPSGGIHEQYF
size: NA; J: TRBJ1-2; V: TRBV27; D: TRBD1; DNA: TGTGCCAGCAGTCGACAGGGTGGAAGCTATGGCTACACCTTC; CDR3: CASSRQGGSYGYTF
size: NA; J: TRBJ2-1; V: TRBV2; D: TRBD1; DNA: TGTGCCAGCAGAAACAGGGGAAATGAGCAGTTCTTC; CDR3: CASRNRGNEQFF
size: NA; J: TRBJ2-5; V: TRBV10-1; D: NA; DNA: TGCGCCAGCTGTGCCCTGGAGTCTAGGGAGACCCAGTACTTC; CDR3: CASCALESRETQYF
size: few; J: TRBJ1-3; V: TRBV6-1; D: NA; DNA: TGTGCCAGCTTATTCTCTGGAAACACCATATATTTT; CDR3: CASLFSGNTIYF
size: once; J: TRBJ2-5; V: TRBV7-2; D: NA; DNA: TGTGCCAGCAGCCCCGGGGGAGGGGGCGCGAAGACCCAGTACTTC; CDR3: CASSPGGGGAKTQYF
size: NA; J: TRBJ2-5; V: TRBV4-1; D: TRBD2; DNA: TGCGCCAGCAGCCAAGGGCCAGCGGGGGGGCAAGAGACCCAGTACTTC; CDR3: CASSQGPAGGQETQYF
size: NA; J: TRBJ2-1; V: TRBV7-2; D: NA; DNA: TGTGCCAGCAGCTTAGGACGGTCACAGTTCTTC; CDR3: CASSLGRSQFF
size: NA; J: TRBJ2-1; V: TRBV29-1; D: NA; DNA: TGCAGCGTTGAATATGCCGCAAGGTACTTCTTC; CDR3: CSVEYAARYFF
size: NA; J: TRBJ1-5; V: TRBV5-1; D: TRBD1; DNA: TGCGCCAGCAGCCAGGGGGTCAGCAATCAGCCCCAGCATTTT; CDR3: CASSQGVSNQPQHF
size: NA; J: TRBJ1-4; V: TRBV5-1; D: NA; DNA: TGCGCCAGCAGCTCCCTGAGGAGGCTCGAAAAACTGTTTTTT; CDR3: CASSSLRRLEKLFF
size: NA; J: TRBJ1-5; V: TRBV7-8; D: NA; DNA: TGTGCCAGCAGCCAACCCCCGGACATGGGATATGATAGCAATCAGCCCCAGCATTTT; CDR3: CASSQPPDMGYDSNQPQHF
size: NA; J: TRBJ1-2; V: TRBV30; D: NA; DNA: TGTGCCTGGAGTGTAGGGGGCTATGGCTACACCTTC; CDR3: CAWSVGGYGYTF
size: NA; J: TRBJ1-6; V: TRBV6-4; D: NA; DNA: TGTGCCAGCAGTGACAGCGCGAATTCACCCCTCCACTTT; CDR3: CASSDSANSPLHF
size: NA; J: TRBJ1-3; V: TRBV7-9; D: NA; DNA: TGTGCCAGCAGCCCACCGGGAAGGCGGAACACCATATATTTT; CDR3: CASSPPGRRNTIYF
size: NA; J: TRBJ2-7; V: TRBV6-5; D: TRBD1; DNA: TGTGCCAGCAGTTATGGTGGGCAGGGGGCTTACGAGCAGTACTTC; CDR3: CASSYGGQGAYEQYF
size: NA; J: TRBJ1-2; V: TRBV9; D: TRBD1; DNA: TGTGCCAGCAGCGTAGTAGGTCTGGACAGGGGGCCCCTTAACTATGGCTACACCTTC; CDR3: CASSVVGLDRGPLNYGYTF
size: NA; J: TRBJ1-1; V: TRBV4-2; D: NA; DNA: TGTGCCAGCAGCCGAGCTGGGGAGACTGAAGCTTTCTTT; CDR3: CASSRAGETEAFF
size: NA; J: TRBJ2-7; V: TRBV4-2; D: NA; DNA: TGTGCCAGCAGCCAAGAAGTCAACTACGAGCAGTACTTC; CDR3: CASSQEVNYEQYF
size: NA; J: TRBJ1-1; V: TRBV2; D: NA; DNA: TGTGCCAGCCTACTTACAGGGAGATTCGCTGAAGCTTTCTTT; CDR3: CASLLTGRFAEAFF
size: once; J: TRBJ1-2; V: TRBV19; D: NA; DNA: TGTGCCAGCACTACGCTGGCTGATGGCTACACCTTC; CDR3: CASTTLADGYTF
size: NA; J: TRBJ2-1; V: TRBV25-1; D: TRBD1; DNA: TGTGCCAGCAGGAGCGACAGGGGTGTCTACAATGAGCAGTTCTTC; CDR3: CASRSDRGVYNEQFF
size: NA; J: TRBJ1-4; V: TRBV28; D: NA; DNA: TGTGCCAGCAGTTTAGGGTTTCGGGCGGTCGGTGAAAAACTGTTTTTT; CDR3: CASSLGFRAVGEKLFF
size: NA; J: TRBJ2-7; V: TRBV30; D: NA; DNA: TGTGCCTGGAGTGGTTTCGGCGACGAGCAGTACTTC; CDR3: CAWSGFGDEQYF
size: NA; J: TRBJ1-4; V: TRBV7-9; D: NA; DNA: TGTGCCAGCAGCTTAGGTCGGGCAACTAATGAAAAACTGTTTTTT; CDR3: CASSLGRATNEKLFF
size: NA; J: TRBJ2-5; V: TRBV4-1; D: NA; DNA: TGCGCCAGCAGCCAAGATCCAGCACAAGAGACCCAGTACTTC; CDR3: CASSQDPAQETQYF
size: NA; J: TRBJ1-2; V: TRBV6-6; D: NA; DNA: TGTGCCAGCAGTTACTGGGACGGTGGCTACACCTTC; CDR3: CASSYWDGGYTF
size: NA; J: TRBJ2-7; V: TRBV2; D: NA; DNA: TGTGCCAGCAGTGACATTTTCTCCTACGAGCAGTACTTC; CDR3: CASSDIFSYEQYF
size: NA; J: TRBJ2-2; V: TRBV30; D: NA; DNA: TGTGCCTGGAGTGTGGGGGGCCCAAACACCGGGGAGCTGTTTTTT; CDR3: CAWSVGGPNTGELFF
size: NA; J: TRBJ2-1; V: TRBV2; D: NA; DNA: TGTGCCAGCAGCCTGAAGGCAAATGAGCAGTTCTTC; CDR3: CASSLKANEQFF
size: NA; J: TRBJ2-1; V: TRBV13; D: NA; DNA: TGTGCCAGCAGCTTAGACGTTCGGCGCGGCAATGAGCAGTTCTTC; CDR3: CASSLDVRRGNEQFF
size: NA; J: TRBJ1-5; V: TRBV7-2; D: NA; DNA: TGTGCCAGCAGCTTAGCGGGGGCGGGTGCTTTCAATCAGCCCCAGCATTTT; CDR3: CASSLAGAGAFNQPQHF
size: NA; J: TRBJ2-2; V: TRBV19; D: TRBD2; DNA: TGTGCCAGTAGTATGGGTAGCGGGAGGGTGGGGACCGGGGAGCTGTTTTTT; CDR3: CASSMGSGRVGTGELFF
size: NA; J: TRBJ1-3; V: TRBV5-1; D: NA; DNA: TGCGCCAGCAGTACAGCGGACTCTGGAAACACCATATATTTT; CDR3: CASSTADSGNTIYF
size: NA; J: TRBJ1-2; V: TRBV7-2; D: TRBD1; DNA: TGTGCCAGCAGCACTACGGACAGGGCCCACTATGGCTACACCTTC; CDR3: CASSTTDRAHYGYTF